A single sample is the source of the 28 T cell receptor beta chains below, sequenced in a study of blood T cell repertoires in COVID-19. The protocol was immunoSEQ multiplex PCR, while the TCRdb copy is restricted to in-frame clones and leaves out a portion. The sample lists approximately 86,000 clones, roughly 80% seen once, with 10% in the top ten. What was sequenced was peripheral blood. These receptors came from a woman aged 70 to 79 with acute or convalescent COVID-19.

V and J are TRBV19 and TRBJ1-2; 11 nucleotides match TRBD1. CDR3 size: 14 residues. Germline V gives CDR1 LNHDA, CDR2 SQIVND (reference sequence). V shed 5 bases and J 5 bases; nucleotides not matched to a gene: 4. The CDR3: CASSGGQGAYGYTF. DNA of the CDR3: TGTGCCAGTAGTGGAGGACAGGGGGCGTATGGCTACACCTTC.

This chain uses TRBV4-1 with TRBJ2-1; D possibly corresponds to TRBD1 (6 bases). V dropped 1 base and J dropped 8 bases, with 9 bases sitting between them. There are 13 residues in the CDR3. In germline, CDR1 is MGHRA, CDR2 YSYEKL. The chain's CDR3 is CASSQADSDEQFF. The CDR3 DNA reads as TGCGCCAGCAGCCAAGCGGACAGCGATGAGCAGTTCTTC.

This chain uses TRBV4-3 with TRBJ2-1; 8 nucleotides align to TRBD1. Trimming at V came to 1 base and at J to 7 bases, leaving 6 bases not matched to a gene. Germline V gene data show CDR1 as LGHNA and CDR2 as YSLEER. This CDR3 has 15 residues. Here the CDR3 reads CASSQGTGSRNEQFF. The CDR3 bases are TGCGCCAGCAGCCAAGGGACAGGGTCGAGGAATGAGCAGTTCTTC.

CDR3: CASSPTPPQGPLYGYTF. CDR3 DNA: TGTGCCAGCAGCCCAACACCCCCCCAGGGGCCCCTCTATGGCTACACCTTC. The chain uses TRBV7-9 and TRBJ1-2; D might be TRBD1 (6 bases). The CDR3 spans 17 residues. With 5 bases removed from V and 4 bases from J, the gap between germline ends came to 23 bases. CDR1 SEHNR and CDR2 FQNEAQ come from the germline V gene (reference sequence).

The count of this clone is one. V is TRBV5-1 and J is TRBJ2-3, with 7 bases matching TRBD2. Germline V gene lookup returns CDR1 SGHRS and CDR2 YFSETQ. With V trimmed by 0 bases and J by 3 bases, 16 bases remained unmatched. The CDR3 runs 19 residues. CDR3 loop: CASSLAATPRRELTDTQYF. In DNA, the CDR3 is TGCGCCAGCAGCTTGGCGGCCACTCCACGGCGGGAGCTAACAGATACGCAGTATTTT. The full variable domain, its missing parts supplied by reference TRBV5-1 and TRBJ2-3, is KAGVTQTPRYLIKTRGQQVTLSCSPISGHRSVSWYQQTPGQGLQFLFEYFSETQRNKGNFPGRFSGRQFSNSRSEMNVSTLELGDSALYLCASSLAATPRRELTDTQYFGPGTRLTVL.

The chain is built from TRBV2 and TRBJ1-4; TRBD1 aligns across 7 bases. J was trimmed by 3 bases and V by 5 bases; bases with no gene match: 6. The CDR3 is made up of 15 amino acids. The germline gives CDR1 SNHLY, CDR2 FYNNEI. CDR3: CASSLNRGPNEKLFF. The DNA of the CDR3 is TGTGCCAGCAGTCTTAACAGGGGCCCTAATGAAAAACTGTTTTTT.

This clone showed up just once. This rearrangement joins TRBV6-2 or TRBV6-3 to TRBJ2-3; TRBD2 might be the D (5 bases). Trimming took 0 bases from V and 2 from J, leaving 9 bases between them. The CDR3 covers 15 residues. Germline loops: CDR1 MNHEY, CDR2 SVGEGT. Here the CDR3 DNA reads TGTGCCAGCAGTTACTCGCGAGGGATCACAGATACGCAGTATTTT. Its protein product is CASSYSRGITDTQYF.

V is TRBV5-8 and J is TRBJ1-5; the match to TRBD1 covers 7 bases. V lost 2 bases, J lost 0 bases, and 5 bases stayed unmatched. The CDR3 loop spans 16 amino acids. Germline V gene data show CDR1 as SGHTS and CDR2 as YDEGEE. Here the CDR3 reads CASSLGGQYSNQPQHF. CDR3 coding DNA: TGTGCCAGCAGCTTAGGGGGACAGTATAGCAATCAGCCCCAGCATTTT.

This clone showed up just a few times. The chain has TRBV11-1 and TRBJ2-2; D is possibly TRBD1 (7 bases). The CDR3 has 16 amino acids. V was clipped by 6 bases and J by 3 bases, with 17 bases between them. Germline CDR1 and CDR2: SGHAT and FQDESV (reference sequence). This chain's CDR3 is CASRRGDRVYTGELFF. The CDR3 nucleotides are TGTGCCAGCAGGAGGGGGGACAGAGTTTACACCGGGGAGCTGTTTTTT. Complete variable domain (other parts from reference TRBV11-1 and TRBJ2-2): EAEVAQSPRYKITEKSQAVAFWCDPISGHATLYWYRQILGQGPELLVQFQDESVVDDSQLPKDRFSAERLKGVDSTLKIQPAELGDSAMYLCASRRGDRVYTGELFFGEGSRLTVL.

The rearrangement uses TRBV5-1 and TRBJ2-3, with no clear D. Germline V CDR1 and CDR2: SGHRS, YFSETQ. The CDR3 loop spans 13 amino acids. Trimming shortened V by 0 bases and J by 4 bases, and 6 bases separated the two germline ends. The CDR3 sequence: CASSLGVSDTQYF. The CDR3 DNA follows: TGCGCCAGCAGCTTGGGCGTGTCAGATACGCAGTATTTT.

The chain links TRBV19 to TRBJ1-2; TRBD1 agrees at 8 bases. Germline V gene data show CDR1 as LNHDA and CDR2 as SQIVND (reference sequence). The trim removed 0 bases at V and 4 bases at J, leaving 4 bases unmatched. The CDR3 extends over 15 amino acids. CDR3 residues: CASSIDPTGVYGYTF. The CDR3 DNA sequence: TGTGCCAGTAGTATAGACCCGACAGGGGTCTATGGCTACACCTTC. Using reference TRBV19 and TRBJ1-2 for the parts outside the CDR3, the full variable domain is DGGITQSPKYLFRKEGQNVTLSCEQNLNHDAMYWYRQDPGQGLRLIYYSQIVNDFQKGDIAEGYSVSREKKESFPLTVTSAQKNPTAFYLCASSIDPTGVYGYTFGSGTRLTVV.

The chain combines TRBV20-1 with TRBJ1-5; D is unresolved. CDR3 length: 14 residues. V was cut by 3 bases and J by 3 bases, with 12 bases left in between. Per the germline V gene, CDR1 is DFQATT and CDR2 is SNEGSKA (reference sequence). As DNA, the CDR3 is TGCAGTGCTAGTTCGCACTTCCCCAATCAGCCCCAGCATTTT. It yields the protein CSASSHFPNQPQHF.

This chain connects TRBV7-2 to TRBJ2-3; no clear D. The CDR3 totals 14 residues. The V end lost 1 base, the J end lost 0 bases, and 5 bases lay between the germline ends. The germline gives CDR1 SGHTA, CDR2 FQGNSA. The CDR3 DNA is TGTGCCAGCAGCTTAGGTTATAGCACAGATACGCAGTATTTT. This codes for CASSLGYSTDTQYF.

The genes are TRBV28 and TRBJ2-2; possible D gene TRBD1, 6 bases. CDR3 size: 13 residues. V lost 4 bases and J lost 5, with 8 bases in between. CDR1 is MDHEN and CDR2 is SYDVKM in the germline V gene. The CDR3 DNA reads as TGTGCCAGCAGTTATGGGACAACCGGGGAGCTGTTTTTT. Its protein is CASSYGTTGELFF.

The chain employs TRBV11-2 and TRBJ2-2, with 7 bases matching TRBD1. Looked up from germline, CDR1 is SGHAT and CDR2 is FQNNGV. Trimming took 1 base from V and 2 from J; bases not matched to a gene: 1. This CDR3 contains 15 residues. CDR3 protein: CASSLAGGNTGELFF. The CDR3 nucleotides are TGTGCCAGCAGCTTAGCAGGGGGTAACACCGGGGAGCTGTTTTTT.

This clone was detected a few times. This chain uses TRBV7-3 with TRBJ1-1; 7 nucleotides line up with TRBD1. In germline, CDR1 is SGHTA, CDR2 FQGTGA. V was pared by 5 bases and J by 0 bases, with 6 bases of the junction left unmatched. The CDR3 spans 15 residues. CDR3 amino acids: CASSPIQGMNTEAFF. The CDR3 DNA reads TGTGCCAGCAGCCCCATACAGGGGATGAACACTGAAGCTTTCTTT.

This sequence joins TRBV18 and TRBJ1-1; 9 positions agree with TRBD1. This CDR3 spans 14 amino acids. Germline-derived CDR1 and CDR2 are KGHSH and LQKENI. The V segment lost 2 bases and the J segment 6 bases; nucleotides outside the gene matches: 4. Written as DNA, the CDR3 is TGTGCCAGCTCACCAGAACAGGGGGCCCCTGAAGCTTTCTTT. Translation: CASSPEQGAPEAFF. Full variable domain (outside the CDR3, taken from reference TRBV18 and TRBJ1-1): NAGVMQNPRHLVRRRGQEARLRCSPMKGHSHVYWYRQLPEEGLKFMVYLQKENIIDESGMPKERFSAEFPKEGPSILRIQQVVRGDSAAYFCASSPEQGAPEAFFGQGTRLTVV.

The rearrangement links TRBV5-1 to TRBJ1-2, with 7 bases matching TRBD1. V shed 1 base, J shed 1 base, and the junction held 1 base outside the gene matches. The CDR3 contains 14 residues. CDR1 is SGHRS and CDR2 is YFSETQ in the germline V gene. CDR3 sequence (DNA): TGCGCCAGCAGCTTGAACAGGGGTAACTATGGCTACACCTTC. Translation gives CASSLNRGNYGYTF.

This sequence joins TRBV12-3 or TRBV12-4 and TRBJ1-6; D gene uncertain. V lost 0 bases and J lost 11, with 8 bases in between. This CDR3 spans 13 amino acids. In DNA, the CDR3 is TGTGCCAGCAGTTTAGCCCCCTCTACACCCCTCCACTTT. Translating gives CASSLAPSTPLHF.

The CDR3 region is CASSYSSGGLYNEQFF. CDR3 nucleotide sequence: TGTGCCAGCAGCTATAGTAGCGGGGGGCTTTACAATGAGCAGTTCTTC. This chain links TRBV6-2 or TRBV6-3 with TRBJ2-1; 10 positions agree with TRBD2. Germline CDR1 and CDR2: MNHEY and SVGEGT. The CDR3 totals 16 residues. The V segment lost 6 bases and the J segment 4 bases; nucleotides outside the gene matches: 9.

The chain couples TRBV7-2 to TRBJ2-7; D is undetermined. Germline CDR1 SGHTA, CDR2 FQGNSA. This CDR3 is built from 13 residues. V shed 3 bases and J shed 5 bases, with 11 bases lying between them. The CDR3 sequence: CASSFLSAHEQYF. The CDR3 nucleotides read TGTGCCAGCAGCTTTCTCAGTGCCCACGAGCAGTACTTC.

A few counts support this clone. The rearrangement links TRBV15 to TRBJ2-5, with 7 bases matching TRBD2. V lost 1 base to trimming and J lost 5 bases; unmatched junction nucleotides: 7. The CDR3 extends over 15 amino acids. Germline loops: CDR1 LNHNV, CDR2 YYDKDF (reference sequence). CDR3 residues: CATSRGAGRQETQYF. The CDR3, as DNA: TGTGCCACCAGCAGAGGAGCGGGGCGACAGGAGACCCAGTACTTC.

The rearrangement links TRBV2 to TRBJ1-2; no reliable D call. V shed 3 bases and J shed 4 bases, with 9 bases lying between them. The CDR3 has 13 residues. Germline CDR1 SNHLY, CDR2 FYNNEI. CDR3 protein: CASSDSGGYGYTF. CDR3 nucleotide sequence: TGTGCCAGCAGTGACAGTGGCGGCTATGGCTACACCTTC.

This chain joins TRBV5-1 and TRBJ2-3; D might be TRBD2 (5 bases). The CDR3 loop spans 15 amino acids. Germline loops: CDR1 SGHRS, CDR2 YFSETQ. V lost 4 bases and J 4 bases, leaving 16 bases between the germline ends. The CDR3: CASSEMGFGADTQYF. The CDR3 nucleotides read TGCGCCAGCAGCGAAATGGGTTTCGGGGCAGATACGCAGTATTTT.

J is TRBJ1-5 and V is TRBV6-5; D might be TRBD1 (5 bases). This CDR3 spans 13 amino acids. V shed 8 bases and J shed 2 bases, with 10 bases lying between them. Germline CDR1 and CDR2: MNHEY and SVGAGI. The CDR3 nucleotides read TGTGCCAGCCGATCGGGGGGCAATCAGCCCCAGCATTTT. Its translation is CASRSGGNQPQHF.

This clone was seen a handful of times. The chain links TRBV5-1 to TRBJ2-2, with 10 bases matching TRBD2. Germline trimming cut 0 bases from V and 1 base from J; bases unmatched to any gene: 0. Germline V gives CDR1 SGHRS, CDR2 YFSETQ. The CDR3 length is 16 residues. The CDR3 DNA follows: TGCGCCAGCAGCTTGGGACTAGCGGGGAACACCGGGGAGCTGTTTTTT. It is translated as CASSLGLAGNTGELFF.

The sample holds one count of this clone. The V gene is TRBV28, the J gene TRBJ1-4, with D possibly matching TRBD1 (5 bases). This CDR3 comprises 12 residues. The germline CDR1 and CDR2 sequences are MDHEN and SYDVKM. The V gene lost 7 bases and the J gene lost 6 bases, with 9 bases spanning the gap. The DNA of the CDR3 is TGTGCCAGCAAAGGGGATTATGAAAAACTGTTTTTT. Protein product: CASKGDYEKLFF.

The rearrangement links TRBV19 to TRBJ2-1; D possibly corresponds to TRBD1 (7 bases). CDR1 and CDR2 (germline): LNHDA, SQIVND (reference sequence). This CDR3 is built from 14 residues. V was clipped by 7 bases and J by 5 bases, with 15 bases between them. In nucleotides, the CDR3 is TGTGCCAGTAAGGCGGGACAGACAAACAATGAGCAGTTCTTC. Its protein is CASKAGQTNNEQFF.